The present T cell receptor (beta chain) was sequenced within a study of beta chain features in type 1 diabetes (dated by TCRdb to 2016 to 2019). Regarding the complete study: Mean age, gender distribution, total cell number and subset yield were not different between patients and healthy donors. Across all samples, roughly 110,000,000 sorted cells were examined, and cell number per subset correlated strongly with RNA yield. The study compared TCRB repertoires of sorted circulating CD4+ T cell subsets between recently diagnosed type 1 diabetes patients and matched healthy donors. Whereas all 30 or so donors provided naive and central memory subsets, regulatory and stem cell-like memory subsets were isolated from just 8 patients and about 8 healthy donors. The research as a whole found: Naive, central memory and regulatory TCRB repertoires appeared to be more similar among patients than among healthy donors. Type 1 diabetes patients showed a moderate but significant shortening of TCRB CDR3 length in all four CD4+ subsets. Because the HLA sub-analyses included only small numbers of individuals, any influence of HLA type on TCRB rearrangement was left unresolved. At VDJ recombination sites, type 1 diabetes patients had fewer insertions and more deleted nucleotides, which implies abnormalities in thymic rearrangement. Shorter templates might be favored by PCR, yet because patient and control samples were amplified and corrected together, any such skew would affect both groups equally. Because cDNA was sequenced instead of genomic DNA, activated cells with high expression could be over-represented, although the groups did not differ in activation or CD3 levels.

Regarding this clone: Its cognate antigen has yet to be identified. No base quality information exists; no much larger clone differs at one position.

V is pared back by 2 bases and J by 13 bases, with 20 bases lying between the germline termini. The cysteine opens and the phenylalanine closes a CDR3 of 13 amino acids. Kept here is only the CDR3 DNA, which spans 39 bases and is read in frame from base 1. According to the germline V gene (reference sequence), CDR1 reads GTSNPN and CDR2 reads SVGIG. All of the isolated RNA was reverse transcribed with the High Capacity cDNA Reverse Transcription Kit, so expressed TCRB transcripts were sequenced. Deep immunoSEQ sequencing was applied to naive, central memory and regulatory T cell samples, giving an average of around 3.4 million total reads per sample. Sorted cells were lysed in RLT buffer, and RNA was extracted using DNase-treated RNeasy Micro or Mini kits according to cell number. Each cell subset was processed separately to prevent cross-contamination, with patient and healthy donor samples processed together. The immunoSEQ multiplex PCR was used to amplify TCRB sequences from cDNA, generating 87-bp fragments that spanned the CDR3 region. Sequencing of the amplicons was performed on the Illumina HiSeq platform. The study's processing was this. PCR bias was corrected computationally using synthetic template baselines, and reads within Hamming distance 2 were collapsed, with unmergeable singletons discarded. Reads were aligned to IMGT to assign V, D and J genes, CDR3 length, and insertions or deletions at six rearrangement sites. Within each subset, clonotype counts were normalized to sorted cell number, and only after that were true diversity and Gini coefficients computed with the tcR R package. Repertoire sharing was quantified using the overlap coefficient calculated on TCRB nucleotide sequences. Out-of-frame TCRB sequences from naive cells were analyzed to stand in for the pre-selection repertoire. Not all clones reach the TCRdb copy of this immuneACCESS table, which keeps in-frame sequences only. Checked studies attribute under half of the gap to unresolved V genes and leave the rest unexplained. The DNA gave D and trimming, while V, J and clone size come from that table. Across this sample there are some 170,000 clones, with around 63% seen only once. The top ten hold about 0.089% of the sample.

From each donor, a single peripheral blood sample of about 116 mL on average was drawn into heparinised tubes. A BD FACSAria II and a panel including CD45RO, CCR7, CD25, CD127, CD95 and CD27 were used to sort naive, central memory, regulatory and stem cell-like memory CD4+ T cells. Purity was above 98% for every sorted population. PBMCs were isolated immediately by Lymphoprep density gradient centrifugation and stained directly without culture. To minimize batch effects, samples were stained and sorted in pairs, one healthy donor with one patient per experiment. The sequence links TRBV30 to TRBJ1-2; the D gene is perhaps TRBD1, on 6 matching bases. Sequencing was done on a sample of naive CD4+ T cells from blood. The cell subset or site label here, explained by the study, means: true naive CD4+ T cells. The receptor was isolated from a man aged 25 to 45 with type 1 diabetes. The nucleotides read TGTGCCTGGAGTCCGACAGGCGACCTATGGGGCACCTTC. It is translated as CAWSPTGDLWGTF.